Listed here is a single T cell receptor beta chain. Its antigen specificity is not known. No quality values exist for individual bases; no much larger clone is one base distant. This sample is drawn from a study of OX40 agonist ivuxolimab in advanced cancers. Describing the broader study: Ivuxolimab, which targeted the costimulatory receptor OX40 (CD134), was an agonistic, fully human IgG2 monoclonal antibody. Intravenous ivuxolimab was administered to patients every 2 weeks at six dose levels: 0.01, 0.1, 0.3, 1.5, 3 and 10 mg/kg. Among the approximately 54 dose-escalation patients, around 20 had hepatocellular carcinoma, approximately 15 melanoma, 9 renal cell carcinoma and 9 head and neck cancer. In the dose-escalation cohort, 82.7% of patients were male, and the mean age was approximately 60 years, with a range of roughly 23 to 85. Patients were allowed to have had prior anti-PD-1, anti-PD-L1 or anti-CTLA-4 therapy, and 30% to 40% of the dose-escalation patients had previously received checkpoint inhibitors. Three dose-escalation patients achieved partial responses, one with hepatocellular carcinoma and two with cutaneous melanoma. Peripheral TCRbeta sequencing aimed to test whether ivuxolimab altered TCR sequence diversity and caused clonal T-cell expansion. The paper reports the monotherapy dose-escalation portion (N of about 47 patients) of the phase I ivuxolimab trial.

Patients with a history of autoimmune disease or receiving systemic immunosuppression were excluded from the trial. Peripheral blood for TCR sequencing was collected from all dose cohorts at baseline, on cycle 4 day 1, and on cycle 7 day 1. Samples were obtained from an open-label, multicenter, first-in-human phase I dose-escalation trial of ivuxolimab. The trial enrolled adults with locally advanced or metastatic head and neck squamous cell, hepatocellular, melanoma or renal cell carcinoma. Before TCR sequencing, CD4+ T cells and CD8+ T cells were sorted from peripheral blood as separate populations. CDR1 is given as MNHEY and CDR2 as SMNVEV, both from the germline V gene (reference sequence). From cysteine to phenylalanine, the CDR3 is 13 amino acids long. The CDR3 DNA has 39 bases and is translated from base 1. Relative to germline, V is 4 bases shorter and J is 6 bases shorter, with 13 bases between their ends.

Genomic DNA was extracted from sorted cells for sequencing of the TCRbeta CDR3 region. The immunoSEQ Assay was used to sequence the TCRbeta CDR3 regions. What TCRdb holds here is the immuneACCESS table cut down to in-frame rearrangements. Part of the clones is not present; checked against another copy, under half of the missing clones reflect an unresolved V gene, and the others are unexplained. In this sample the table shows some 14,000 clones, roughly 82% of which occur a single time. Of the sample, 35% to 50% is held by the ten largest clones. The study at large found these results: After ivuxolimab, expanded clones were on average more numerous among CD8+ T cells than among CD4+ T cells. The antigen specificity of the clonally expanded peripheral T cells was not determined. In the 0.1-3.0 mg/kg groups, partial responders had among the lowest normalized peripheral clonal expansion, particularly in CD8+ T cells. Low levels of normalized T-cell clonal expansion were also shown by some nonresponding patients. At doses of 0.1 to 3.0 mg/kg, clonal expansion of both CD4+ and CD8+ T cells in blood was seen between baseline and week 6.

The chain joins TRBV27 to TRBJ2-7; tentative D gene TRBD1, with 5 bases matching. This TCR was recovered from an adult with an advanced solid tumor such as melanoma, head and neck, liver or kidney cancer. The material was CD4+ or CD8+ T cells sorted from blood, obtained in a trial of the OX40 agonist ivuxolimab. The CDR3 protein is CASSSAVGPEQYF. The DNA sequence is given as TGTGCCAGCAGTTCCGCGGTGGGGCCCGAGCAGTACTTC.